What follows are 14 T cell receptor beta chains derived from one specimen sequenced in a study of CD8+ T cells in alopecia areata (dated by TCRdb to 2016 to 2019). Libraries came from the immunoSEQ multiplex PCR assay. For TCR sequencing, RNA was extracted from every sample and reverse transcribed into cDNA to serve as template. TCRdb obtained this table from immuneACCESS and retained in-frame rearrangements with V and J assigned. These tables miss some clones; where compared with another copy, unresolved V genes account for less than half of the shortfall, and the remainder is unexplained. For this sample the table gives about 110,000 clones, of which 55% to 75% were detected only once. More than 20% of the sample comes from the top ten. Input material: CD8+ T cells sorted from blood. The receptors stem from a human donor in good health.

Details on this clone: This may come from a read error, since a much larger clone is one base off. The chain combines TRBV4-2 with TRBJ1-2; D remains ambiguous. The CDR3 totals 15 residues. Germline V lookup: CDR1 LGHNA, CDR2 YNFKEQ. V gave up 1 base and J gave up 1 base, with 10 bases separating them. In DNA form, the CDR3 reads TGTGCCAGCAGCCAAGGGACGACCATTAACTATGGCTACACCTTC. Its protein product is CASSQGTTINYGYTF.

The chain combines TRBV2 with TRBJ2-1; the D gene is possibly TRBD1 (6 bases). The length of the CDR3 is 15 residues. Trimming left V 7 bases short and J 3 bases short, with 16 bases between. Germline values: CDR1 SNHLY, CDR2 FYNNEI. The CDR3 protein is CASTREGDGYNEQFF. The CDR3 coding sequence is TGTGCCAGCACCAGAGAGGGGGACGGCTACAATGAGCAGTTCTTC.

This clone occurred a few times. The chain links TRBV29-1 to TRBJ1-1; TRBD1 agrees at 10 bases. CDR3 size: 12 residues. Trimming removed 6 bases from V and 3 bases from J; junction bases left unmatched: 1. Germline loops: CDR1 SQVTM, CDR2 ANQGSEA. DNA of the CDR3: TGCAGCGTAGGGACAGGGGACACTGAAGCTTTCTTT. It specifies CSVGTGDTEAFF.

The rearrangement uses TRBV27 and TRBJ2-1; D is uncertain. In germline, CDR1 is MNHEY, CDR2 SMNVEV (reference sequence). V gave up 6 bases and J gave up 13 bases, with 22 bases separating them. This CDR3 contains 14 residues. CDR3 sequence reads: CASSYNGPKMGQFF. CDR3 in DNA: TGTGCCAGCAGCTATAATGGGCCCAAGATGGGACAGTTCTTC.

A word on this clone: Other DNA sequences in the same sample also yield this CDR3. V and J are TRBV5-6 and TRBJ1-4; D not resolved. This CDR3 has 14 amino acids. Trimming removed 4 bases from V and 0 bases from J, with 7 bases in between. CDR1 is SGHDT, CDR2 YYEEEE, per germline. In DNA form, the CDR3 reads TGTGCCAGCAGCGGGGTCGCAACTAATGAAAAACTGTTTTTT. Its protein product is CASSGVATNEKLFF.

The chain combines TRBV9 with TRBJ1-1; 8 bases fit TRBD1. The CDR3 sequence is 14 residues long. J gave up 5 bases and V 0 bases, and 3 bases lay outside the gene matches. Per germline, CDR1 SGDLS and CDR2 YYNGEE. The CDR3 here is CASSVVTGGTEAFF. Written as DNA, the CDR3 is TGTGCCAGCAGCGTAGTTACAGGGGGTACTGAAGCTTTCTTT.

The chain is built from TRBV4-1 and TRBJ2-7; possibly TRBD2 for D (5 bases). CDR3 size: 15 residues. In germline, CDR1 is MGHRA, CDR2 YSYEKL. The V gene lost 2 bases and the J gene lost 5 bases, with 16 bases spanning the gap. CDR3 coding DNA: TGCGCCAGCAGCCAACCTGGTGGCTCGAGGGACGAGCAGTACTTC. This sequence encodes CASSQPGGSRDEQYF.

This clone was recorded only once. The genes are TRBV7-6 and TRBJ2-3, with 10 bases identical to TRBD2. CDR1 and CDR2 from the germline V gene are SGHVS and FNYEAQ. The CDR3 has 16 residues. The V and J ends lost 3 bases and 2 bases, in that order; junction bases with no gene match: 5. For the CDR3, the DNA is TGTGCCAGCAGCTTGCTAGCGGGGGCCAACACAGATACGCAGTATTTT. Translating it yields CASSLLAGANTDTQYF. Full variable domain (remainder filled in from reference TRBV7-6 and TRBJ2-3): GAGVSQSPRYKVTKRGQDVALRCDPISGHVSLYWYRQALGQGPEFLTYFNYEAQQDKSGLPNDRFSAERPEGSISTLTIQRTEQRDSAMYRCASSLLAGANTDTQYFGPGTRLTVL.

The V call is TRBV13, the J call TRBJ1-2; a weak D match, TRBD1 (6 bases). The V and J ends lost 0 bases and 6 bases respectively, with 11 bases between them. Germline V gives CDR1 PRHDT, CDR2 FYEKMQ (reference sequence). The CDR3 runs to 14 residues. The CDR3 nucleotides read TGTGCCAGCAGCTTAGGCGCAGGGGCTAATGGCTACACCTTC. Translation: CASSLGAGANGYTF.

The CDR3 DNA is TGTGCCAGCAGTTTATCGACTTCCTACAATGAGCAGTTCTTC. Translated, it gives CASSLSTSYNEQFF. The rearrangement joins TRBV27 to TRBJ2-1, with D unresolved. The V end was cut by 0 bases, the J end by 1 base, with 4 bases between. CDR3 length equals 14 residues. Per germline, CDR1 MNHEY and CDR2 SMNVEV (reference sequence).

On this clone: This could be a read error, since a much larger clone is one nucleotide away. The CDR3 loop is CASSSSSGTGSYEQYF. The CDR3 DNA reads as TGTGCCAGCAGTTCCTCCTCCGGGACGGGCTCCTACGAACAGTACTTC. This rearrangement joins TRBV6-5 to TRBJ2-5, with D tentatively TRBD1 or TRBD2 (5 bases each). The CDR3 length is 16 residues. The germline V gene encodes CDR1 MNHEY and CDR2 SVGAGI. The V and J ends lost 4 bases and 11 bases respectively, with 26 bases between them.

The chain couples TRBV30 to TRBJ1-1; D is undetermined. V lost 3 bases to trimming and J lost 8 bases, with 22 bases between them. The CDR3 is 15 residues long. Germline V gene data show CDR1 as GTSNPN and CDR2 as SVGIG (reference sequence). This CDR3 is CAWRTSEGPELEAFF. In DNA form, the CDR3 reads TGTGCCTGGAGGACTTCAGAGGGCCCCGAGCTCGAAGCTTTCTTT.

This chain joins TRBV19 and TRBJ2-3; D ambiguous. Trimming took off 1 base at V and 0 bases at J, with 5 bases between the two ends. The CDR3 totals 14 residues. Germline CDR1 is LNHDA and CDR2 is SQIVND (reference sequence). Here the CDR3 reads CASSIGASTDTQYF. CDR3 sequence (DNA): TGTGCCAGTAGTATAGGGGCTAGCACAGATACGCAGTATTTT.

V and J are TRBV6-5 and TRBJ1-2; D may be TRBD1 (6 bases). Trimming shortened V by 5 bases and J by 2 bases, and 15 bases separated the two germline ends. CDR1 and CDR2 from the germline V gene are MNHEY and SVGAGI. This CDR3 region has 15 residues. Written as DNA, the CDR3 is TGTGCCAGCAGTCATGAGGCAGGGGTCAACTATGGCTACACCTTC. Its translation: CASSHEAGVNYGYTF.